Listed below are T cell receptor beta chains from one sample, sequenced in a study of blood T cell repertoires in COVID-19. The protocol was immunoSEQ multiplex PCR, while the TCRdb copy is restricted to in-frame clones and leaves out a portion. The sample has some 190,000 clones; around 85% are singletons. What was sequenced was peripheral blood. The receptor set was obtained from an elderly man with COVID-19, enrolled during active disease. Each CDR3 is given without its conserved first and last residue. The order of the fields is V gene, J gene, CDR3 protein.

TRBV6-5	TRBJ1-2	ASIPQGTNYGYT
TRBV19	TRBJ1-6	ATQALYDSPLH
TRBV18	TRBJ2-6	ASSADRAGANVLT
TRBV19	TRBJ1-2	ASSFKSYGYT
TRBV11-2	TRBJ1-1	ASSLGVDWNTEAF
TRBV6-5	TRBJ1-5	ASVHSRNQPQH
TRBV7-3	TRBJ1-1	ASSRQPGLGNTEAF
TRBV2	TRBJ2-2	ASSGRNTGELF
TRBV27	TRBJ2-2	ASSPHGTQQAELF
TRBV7-7	TRBJ1-4	ATTSGTLGPVSRKLF
TRBV19	TRBJ2-7	ASRPQGYLFGEQY
TRBV7-9	TRBJ1-2	ASSIPRTGPYGYT
TRBV15	TRBJ2-3	ATSSRGGSTDTQY
TRBV7-9	TRBJ1-4	ASSLVGRVWVEKLF
TRBV10-3	TRBJ1-5	ATGTGGGSNQPQH
TRBV4-1	TRBJ2-1	ASSSGASSYNEQF
TRBV7-2	TRBJ2-5	ASSSMGQKETQY
TRBV18	TRBJ1-5	ASSPYSNQPQH
TRBV7-9	TRBJ1-1	ASSPQGERAF
TRBV27	TRBJ1-2	ASCRTANYGYT
TRBV7-9	TRBJ1-4	ASSSRIGEGLF
TRBV19	TRBJ2-3	ASRRTSGGAADTQY
TRBV5-1	TRBJ1-4	ASSLGDRGEKLF
TRBV7-3	TRBJ2-5	ASRSPLAAPETQY
TRBV5-6	TRBJ2-3	ASSLAGTDTQY
TRBV19	TRBJ1-5	ASSPLPRDNNQPQH
TRBV6-5	TRBJ1-1	ASSLGQGGSTEAF
TRBV21-1	TRBJ1-2	ASSTGGGQGTTDT
TRBV18	TRBJ1-2	ASSPGQANYGYT
TRBV4-2	TRBJ1-2	ASSQERLGSHYGYT
TRBV14	TRBJ1-2	ASSQGAGYT
TRBV6-5	TRBJ1-2	ASTQGTSGYT
TRBV6-5	TRBJ2-1	ASSYDSGGYNEQF
TRBV6-6	TRBJ2-2	ASKGGGITGELF
TRBV15	TRBJ1-1	ATSRDPQGTEAF
TRBV19	TRBJ2-3	ASSIGLPADTQY
TRBV7-2	TRBJ1-6	ASSSRTGGFSYNSPLH
TRBV3-1/TRBV3-2	TRBJ2-3	ASSAASDTQY
TRBV2	TRBJ2-7	ASSGDTGGDGQY
TRBV28	TRBJ2-7	ASSPRTGWGEQY
TRBV6-4	TRBJ2-3	ASSESEQGVDTQY
TRBV14	TRBJ2-2	ASSQPLAGGYTGELF
TRBV4-3	TRBJ2-3	ASSQDWEEIGGADTQY
TRBV10-3	TRBJ1-5	AISESAGVLQH
TRBV5-1	TRBJ1-3	ASSLENSGNTIY
TRBV5-6	TRBJ2-7	ASSLSVGTRDEQY
TRBV6-5	TRBJ1-6	ASSYSGGGWNSPLH
TRBV4-1	TRBJ2-3	ASSLQVTGGTDTQY
TRBV24-1	TRBJ2-2	ATSDPGGPNTGELF
TRBV19	TRBJ2-1	ASNPPGARSYNEQF
TRBV7-2	TRBJ2-2	ASSPWGGNTGELF
TRBV19	TRBJ1-3	ASSIQVAGRISSGNTIY
TRBV18	TRBJ1-3	ASSPGPRSSGNTIY
TRBV5-6	TRBJ2-7	ASSSLGVAGPYEQY